The T cell receptor beta chain under discussion was sequenced for a study of shared clonotypes between healthy human individuals. Findings and limits, study-wide: An expected dependence of interdonor clonotype sharing on sequencing depth was noted. Across subsets, estimated richness was generally greater for naive than for memory populations. Lower generation probabilities were found for non-shared clonotypes than for those shared by all four donors.

Every subset had its genomic DNA shared out evenly among several immunoSEQ plates. Using immunoSEQ multiplex PCR, the repertoire was profiled, and TCRdb retains in-frame clones only, with some absent. The sample shows under 600,000 clones, around 96% of them seen only once. This clone has just one count. Its antigen is not identified. V shed 4 bases, J shed 8 bases, and the junction held 4 bases outside the gene matches. The V gene's germline CDR1 is SGHTA and CDR2 FQGNSA. The CDR3 length is 15 residues. This receptor was obtained from a woman aged 25 to 45 in good health. Material: naive CD4+ T cells sorted from blood. Subset meaning: CD45RA+ positively selected. The chain recombines TRBV7-2 with TRBJ2-1; 14 bases fit TRBD2. The DNA of the CDR3 is TGTGCCAGCAGCTCCCTGACTAGCGGGAGGGATGAGCAGTTCTTC. Its translation: CASSSLTSGRDEQFF. Based on the CDR3 plus reference TRBV7-2 and TRBJ2-1, the full variable domain is GAGVSQSPSNKVTEKGKDVELRCDPISGHTALYWYRQSLGQGLEFLIYFQGNSAPDKSGLPSDRFSAERTGGSVSTLTIQRTQQEDSAVYLCASSSLTSGRDEQFFGPGTRLTVL.